Each of the 31 T cell receptor beta chains below was sequenced from the same sample in a study of metastatic and nonmetastatic thyroid tumors (dated by TCRdb to between 2020 and 2021). Libraries came from PCR. Sequencer: Illumina HiSeq 4000. In-frame beta chains were kept once TCRdb had trimmed the public reads at Q25 with fastp and called clones with MiXCR. Recorded for this sample are 20,000 to 25,000 clones; roughly 22% of them occurred a single time. Clones ranked in the top ten supply roughly 12% of the sample. None of the patients had been given any treatment before thyroid surgery. The sample consisted of tumor tissue. These receptors were taken from a female donor with papillary thyroid cancer or a benign thyroid nodule (not recorded which). Some clones in this sample may be carry-over from other donors' samples.

The sample holds many counts of this clone. The rearrangement uses TRBV6-2 or TRBV6-3 and TRBJ2-7; 8 bases match TRBD2. The CDR3 is made up of 16 amino acids. The germline gives CDR1 MNHEY, CDR2 SVGEGT. Trimming took 5 bases from V and 4 from J; bases not matched to a gene: 13. In DNA, the CDR3 is TGTGCCAGCAGTCAACCTCCTACTAGCGGAGCTTACGAGCAGTACTTC. It encodes CASSQPPTSGAYEQYF.

This clone has more than one count but fewer than ten. A read error may produce the germline difference seen at one junction end. The CDR3 reads CANSRSGISYEQYF. The CDR3 coding sequence is TGTGCCAACAGTCGATCCGGGATCTCCTACGAGCAGTACTTC. The chain links TRBV2 to TRBJ2-7; D might be TRBD2 (5 bases). The CDR3 length is 14 residues. The germline gives CDR1 SNHLY, CDR2 FYNNEI.

This clone is medium-sized in the sample. This chain links TRBV20-1 with TRBJ2-1, with TRBD2 matching 12 bases. V lost 3 bases to trimming and J lost 3 bases; unmatched junction nucleotides: 0. The CDR3 loop spans 14 amino acids. Germline CDR1 DFQATT, CDR2 SNEGSKA (reference sequence). Written as DNA, the CDR3 is TGCAGTGCTAGGGGACTAGCGGGCTACAATGAGCAGTTCTTC. Translated: CSARGLAGYNEQFF.

This clone is deemed medium-sized. The chain couples TRBV25-1 to TRBJ1-6; D call uncertain. CDR3 length: 13 amino acids. Germline loops: CDR1 MGHDK, CDR2 SYGVNS. The V and J ends lost 2 bases and 8 bases respectively, with 7 bases between them. The chain's CDR3 is CASSEDGHSPLHF. The CDR3 region has the DNA TGTGCCAGCAGTGAAGACGGCCATTCACCCCTCCACTTT.

The V and J genes are TRBV20-1 and TRBJ1-5; 10 bases match TRBD1. The germline V gene encodes CDR1 DFQATT and CDR2 SNEGSKA (reference sequence). This CDR3 region has 15 residues. V lost 5 bases and J lost 6; bases outside the gene matches: 10. CDR3 DNA: TGCAGTGCTGGCCTCGTGGACAGGGGGGCTCAGCCCCAGCATTTT. Translating gives CSAGLVDRGAQPQHF.

This clone is medium-sized by share. The chain has TRBV5-4 and TRBJ2-1; D gene ambiguous. V was cut by 6 bases and J by 10 bases, with 11 bases left in between. CDR3 length equals 11 residues. Germline CDR1 and CDR2: SGHNT and YYREEE (reference sequence). CDR3 DNA sequence: TGTGCCAGCACTTCGTTCGAGGAGCAGTTCTTC. Protein: CASTSFEEQFF.

The chain is built from TRBV9 and TRBJ2-3; D not resolved. Deletions cut 3 bases from V and 14 bases from J, with 19 bases between. The CDR3 extends over 13 amino acids. CDR1 SGDLS and CDR2 YYNGEE come from the germline V gene. CDR3 coding DNA: TGTGCCAGCAGCGCACCGACCTCAGATACGTGGTATTTT. Translated: CASSAPTSDTWYF.

This clone was seen repeatedly, ten times or more. This chain links TRBV2 with TRBJ1-4, with 8 bases fitting TRBD1. This CDR3 spans 14 amino acids. The V gene end was trimmed by 6 bases and the J gene end by 6 bases; junction bases not matched to a gene: 6. Germline V CDR1 and CDR2: SNHLY, FYNNEI. CDR3 nucleotides: TGTGCCAGCAGGACAGGGGCGCAGGATGAAAAACTGTTTTTT. Translation gives CASRTGAQDEKLFF.

This chain connects TRBV20-1 to TRBJ2-5; 11 nucleotides match TRBD2. V trimming: 0 bases; J trimming: 2 bases; junction bases outside the gene matches: 2. The germline gives CDR1 DFQATT, CDR2 SNEGSKA (reference sequence). The CDR3 has 15 amino acids. DNA for the CDR3: TGCAGTGCTAGAGATAGCGGGAGGGATCAAGAGACCCAGTACTTC. It yields the protein CSARDSGRDQETQYF.

This clone showed up just a few times. Possible read error: a much larger clone is one base away. Other DNA sequences within the sample encode an identical CDR3. This chain joins TRBV7-9 and TRBJ2-3; D is unclear. This CDR3 has 10 residues. Germline V gene data show CDR1 as SEHNR and CDR2 as FQNEAQ (reference sequence). CDR3 amino acids: CTSDPDTQYF. The CDR3 nucleotides read TGTACCAGCGACCCAGATACGCAGTATTTC.

This clone was seen repeatedly, ten times or more. Lacking the conserved final phenylalanine or tryptophan, this CDR3 likely reflects a read error. The V gene is TRBV20-1, the J gene TRBJ2-7; TRBD2 aligns across 10 bases. V dropped 3 bases and J dropped 7; count of bases not matched to a gene: 12. This CDR3 spans 15 amino acids. Germline V gene data show CDR1 as DFQATT and CDR2 as SNEGSKA (reference sequence). CDR3 sequence: CSASRVASGRGEQYL. The CDR3 nucleotides are TGCAGTGCTAGTCGGGTGGCTAGCGGGAGAGGTGAGCAGTACCTC.

The genes are TRBV7-6 and TRBJ2-7; a weak D match, TRBD1 (6 bases). Germline V gene sequence: CDR1 SGHVS, CDR2 FNYEAQ. V was shortened by 2 bases and J by 7 bases, with 12 bases between the two germline ends. CDR3 length: 13 residues. This chain's CDR3 is CASSLLQGGEQYF. The CDR3 DNA follows: TGTGCCAGCAGCTTATTACAGGGCGGAGAGCAGTACTTC. The complete variable domain, with remaining parts taken from reference TRBV7-6 and TRBJ2-7, reads GAGVSQSPRYKVTKRGQDVALRCDPISGHVSLYWYRQALGQGPEFLTYFNYEAQQDKSGLPNDRFSAERPEGSISTLTIQRTEQRDSAMYRCASSLLQGGEQYFGPGTRLTVT.

This clone was seen at least ten times. This sample also contains other DNA sequences that code for the same CDR3. The chain combines TRBV12-3 or TRBV12-4 with TRBJ1-2, with D perhaps matching TRBD1 (6 bases). The V end was cut by 4 bases, the J end by 6 bases, with 12 bases between. The CDR3 is made up of 13 amino acids. The CDR3 DNA reads TGTGCCAGCAGTTGGACAGTCCAAAATGGCTACACCTTC. This codes for CASSWTVQNGYTF.

The chain is built from TRBV20-1 and TRBJ1-6; D may be TRBD1 (6 bases). This CDR3 is built from 16 residues. V lost 6 bases and J 4 bases, leaving 19 bases between the germline ends. The germline CDR1 and CDR2 sequences are DFQATT and SNEGSKA (reference sequence). The CDR3 DNA reads TGCAGTGCGAGCCCACAGGGAGAGCCATATAATTCACCCCTCCACTTT. Amino acids: CSASPQGEPYNSPLHF.

This clone was observed at least ten times. This rearrangement joins TRBV6-2 or TRBV6-3 to TRBJ2-5; D is uncertain. V lost 8 bases to trimming and J lost 11 bases, with 15 bases between them. Germline CDR1 MNHEY, CDR2 SVGEGT. The CDR3 extends over 11 amino acids. CDR3 DNA sequence: TGTGCCAGCGGCGGTTCAGCGAGGCAGTACTTC. This gives the protein CASGGSARQYF.

This clone was counted a few times. The rearrangement uses TRBV5-1 and TRBJ2-7; 8 nucleotides align to TRBD1. The CDR3 length is 15 residues. Germline CDR1 is SGHRS and CDR2 is YFSETQ. Trimming cost V 2 bases and J 2 bases; bases outside gene matches: 6. This CDR3 reads CASSLTGTGTYEQYF. CDR3 DNA sequence: TGCGCCAGCAGCTTAACCGGGACAGGAACCTACGAGCAGTACTTC.

A remark on this clone: This sample also contains other DNA sequences that code for the same CDR3. This chain uses TRBV7-2 with TRBJ2-1; no firm D call. Trimming pared 1 base from V and 7 bases from J, leaving 5 bases between. Germline V gives CDR1 SGHTA, CDR2 FQGNSA. This CDR3 is 12 amino acids long. CDR3 in amino acids: CASSLVGNEQFF. CDR3 bases: TGTGCCAGCAGCTTAGTCGGTAATGAGCAGTTCTTC.

This clone came up many times. The chain links TRBV4-3 to TRBJ1-4; 7 nucleotides line up with TRBD1. The CDR3 length is 17 residues. Germline V CDR1 and CDR2: LGHNA, YSLEER. V lost 0 bases to trimming and J lost 7 bases; unmatched junction nucleotides: 11. As DNA, the CDR3 is TGCGCCAGCAGCCAAGATTTAATGGCAGGGGGGTTTGAAAAACTGTTTTTT. Translated: CASSQDLMAGGFEKLFF.

The chain combines TRBV28 with TRBJ1-5; 8 positions match TRBD1. This CDR3 contains 13 residues. The V gene end was trimmed by 9 bases and the J gene end by 11 bases; junction bases not matched to a gene: 12. Germline V gives CDR1 MDHEN, CDR2 SYDVKM. The CDR3 DNA sequence: TGTGCCAGTGGACAGGGCTATAATAAGACCCAGCATTTT. Protein sequence: CASGQGYNKTQHF.

This clone was seen a few times. The V gene is TRBV7-9, the J gene TRBJ2-7; D possibly corresponds to TRBD2 (5 bases). The CDR3 covers 11 residues. Per the germline V gene, CDR1 is SEHNR and CDR2 is FQNEAQ (reference sequence). V shed 3 bases and J shed 7 bases, with 7 bases lying between them. DNA for the CDR3: TGTGCCAGCAGCTTTAGCGCGGAGCAGTACTTC. As protein: CASSFSAEQYF.

This clone was recorded a few times. The genes are TRBV6-1 and TRBJ2-1; 10 positions agree with TRBD2. Germline V gene sequence: CDR1 MNHNS, CDR2 SASEGT. With V trimmed by 5 bases and J by 4 bases, 5 bases remained unmatched. The CDR3 covers 15 residues. CDR3 bases: TGTGCCAGCAGTTGGACTAGCGGCGGTTACAATGAGCAGTTCTTC. Encoded protein: CASSWTSGGYNEQFF.

This clone is categorized as medium-sized. This chain links TRBV4-1 with TRBJ2-5; perhaps TRBD2 as D (5 bases). The CDR3 contains 16 residues. The V gene lost 0 bases and the J gene lost 5 bases, with 16 bases spanning the gap. CDR1 MGHRA and CDR2 YSYEKL come from the germline V gene. The CDR3 DNA reads as TGCGCCAGCAGCCAAGACTTGAACGTTCGAGGGGAGACCCAGTACTTC. This codes for CASSQDLNVRGETQYF.

This chain uses TRBV7-2 with TRBJ2-7, with D perhaps given as TRBD1 or TRBD2 (5 bases each). V dropped 5 bases and J dropped 6 bases, with 17 bases sitting between them. The CDR3 runs 14 residues. Germline V gives CDR1 SGHTA, CDR2 FQGNSA. The CDR3 bases are TGTGCCAGCAGCGGGACCGCAGTGTTGGGCGAGCAGTACTTC. This gives the protein CASSGTAVLGEQYF.

The chain joins TRBV18 to TRBJ1-2; D is unresolved. From germline, CDR1 is KGHSH and CDR2 LQKENI. Trimming stripped 2 bases from V and 7 bases from J, with 14 bases between. The CDR3 length is 14 residues. The CDR3: CASSPSLPPSGYTF. Written as DNA, the CDR3 is TGTGCCAGCTCACCATCTTTACCCCCGAGTGGCTACACCTTC.

The table lists this clone with a few counts. The rearrangement uses TRBV4-3 and TRBJ2-1; D is uncertain. There are 14 residues in the CDR3. The germline V and J ends were trimmed by 7 bases and 5 bases, with 15 bases remaining between them. The V gene's germline CDR1 is LGHNA and CDR2 YSLEER. The CDR3 reads CASIQSRSHNEQFF. DNA of the CDR3: TGCGCCAGCATCCAGTCTAGATCCCACAATGAGCAGTTCTTC.

J is TRBJ2-4 and V is TRBV3-1; 10 nucleotides match TRBD2. Germline CDR1 LGHDT, CDR2 YNNKEL (reference sequence). This CDR3 contains 14 residues. The trim removed 1 base at V and 8 bases at J, leaving 2 bases unmatched. The CDR3 protein is CASSQASGSDIQYF. The CDR3 region has the DNA TGTGCCAGCAGCCAAGCTAGCGGGAGTGACATTCAGTACTTC.

This clone showed up just once. The J gene is TRBJ1-1, the V gene TRBV11-2; D ambiguous. Trimming removed 2 bases from V and 7 bases from J, with 20 bases in between. CDR3 length: 16 amino acids. Germline CDR1 SGHAT, CDR2 FQNNGV. This CDR3 reads CASSLSVARNKVEAFF. In nucleotides, the CDR3 is TGTGCCAGCAGCTTAAGTGTGGCACGGAACAAAGTTGAAGCTTTCTTT.

Within the sample, this clone is medium-sized (0.01 to 0.1%). This rearrangement joins TRBV6-1 to TRBJ1-3; 7 positions agree with TRBD1. The CDR3 spans 14 residues. Trimming cost V 9 bases and J 0 bases; bases outside gene matches: 5. Germline lookup yields CDR1 MNHNS and CDR2 SASEGT. The CDR3 DNA follows: TGTGCCAGTAGGGACAGCGTCTCTGGAAACACCATATATTTT. Translating gives CASRDSVSGNTIYF.

The table lists this clone with many counts. V gene TRBV28 combines with J gene TRBJ1-4; TRBD1 is a possible D gene (5 bases). V dropped 3 bases and J dropped 8 bases, with 16 bases sitting between them. Per the germline V gene, CDR1 is MDHEN and CDR2 is SYDVKM. This CDR3 contains 15 residues. CDR3 residues: CASSFGGAWREKLFF. The CDR3, as DNA: TGTGCCAGCAGTTTCGGAGGGGCCTGGCGAGAAAAACTGTTTTTT.

CDR3 sequence reads: CASSQGTSEHGEQYF. The DNA of the CDR3 is TGTGCCAGCAGCCAAGGCACTAGCGAGCATGGCGAGCAGTACTTC. The gene calls are TRBV4-2 and TRBJ2-7; 7 bases are shared with TRBD2. In germline, CDR1 is LGHNA, CDR2 YNFKEQ. This CDR3 is 15 amino acids long. V shed 1 base and J 6 bases; nucleotides not matched to a gene: 9.

This clone appeared many times. V gene TRBV7-6 combines with J gene TRBJ2-2; TRBD1 or TRBD2 may be the D gene (5 bases each). The V end was cut by 5 bases, the J end by 2 bases, with 9 bases between. Germline CDR1 SGHVS, CDR2 FNYEAQ. The CDR3 spans 14 residues. The CDR3 region is CASSRGVNTGELFF. DNA of the CDR3: TGTGCCAGCAGCCGAGGGGTAAACACCGGGGAGCTGTTTTTT.